In this sample, the clone carrying this T cell receptor beta chain turned up a few times. Its antigen is as yet unknown. The CDR3 is 15 amino acids. Germline V gives CDR1 SNHLY, CDR2 FYNNEI. V shed 6 bases, J shed 3 bases, and the junction held 6 bases outside the gene matches. This specimen comes from a study of cytomegalovirus exposure and HLA in healthy donors. Study-wide background: Around 200 million T cells yielded 100 million to 130 million unique TCR beta sequences, as an earlier analysis found. Study results and limitations: A later analysis found that most CMV-associated TCR beta chains appeared HLA-restricted.

The PCR made use of 60 Vbeta and 13 Jbeta primers. Only in-frame clones appear in the TCRdb table, and some are missing; sequencing was by immunoSEQ multiplex PCR. There are approximately 110,000 clones in the sample; around 76% occur only once, and less than 15% lies in the top ten. Sequencing was carried out using PBMCs. This clonotype was sampled from a woman aged 55-69 years in good health and CMV-seropositive. This chain uses TRBV2 with TRBJ2-2; 8 bases agree with TRBD1. The CDR3 loop is CASRPTGAYTGELFF. The DNA of the CDR3 is TGTGCCAGCAGGCCGACAGGGGCCTACACCGGGGAGCTGTTTTTT.